This TCR beta chain comes out of a study of cytomegalovirus exposure and HLA in healthy donors. The CDR3 sequence is 15 residues long. The germline V gene encodes CDR1 MNHNY and CDR2 SVGAGI (reference sequence). Trimming took 5 bases from V and 4 from J, leaving 15 bases between them. It was with 60 Vbeta and 13 Jbeta primers that the PCR ran. The data were produced by immunoSEQ multiplex PCR, yet TCRdb's version contains in-frame clones alone and is incomplete. This sample yields some 140,000 clones, of which 70% to 80% are seen a single time; 3% to 4% belongs to the top ten. The sequenced sample consisted of PBMCs. The V gene is TRBV6-6, the J gene TRBJ1-5; the D gene is possibly TRBD1 (6 bases). The clonotype originates from a female donor in good health and CMV-seronegative. CDR3 in DNA: TGTGCCAGCAGTAGGGGGATAGGACCGAATCAGCCCCAGCATTTT. This codes for CASSRGIGPNQPQHF.